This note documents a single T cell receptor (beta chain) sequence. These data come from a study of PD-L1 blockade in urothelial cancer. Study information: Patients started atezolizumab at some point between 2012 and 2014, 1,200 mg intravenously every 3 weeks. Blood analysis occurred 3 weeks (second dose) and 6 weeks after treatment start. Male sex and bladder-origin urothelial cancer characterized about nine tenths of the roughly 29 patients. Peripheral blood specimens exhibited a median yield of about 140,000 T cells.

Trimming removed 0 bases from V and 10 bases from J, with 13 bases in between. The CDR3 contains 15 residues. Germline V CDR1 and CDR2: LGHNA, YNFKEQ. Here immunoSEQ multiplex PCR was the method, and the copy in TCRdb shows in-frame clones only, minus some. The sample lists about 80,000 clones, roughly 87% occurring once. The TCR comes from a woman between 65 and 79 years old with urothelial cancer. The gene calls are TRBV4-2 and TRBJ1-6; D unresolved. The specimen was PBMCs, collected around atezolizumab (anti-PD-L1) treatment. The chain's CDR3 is CASSQDYGIPSPLHF. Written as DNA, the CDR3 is TGTGCCAGCAGCCAAGATTACGGGATACCCTCACCCCTCCACTTT.